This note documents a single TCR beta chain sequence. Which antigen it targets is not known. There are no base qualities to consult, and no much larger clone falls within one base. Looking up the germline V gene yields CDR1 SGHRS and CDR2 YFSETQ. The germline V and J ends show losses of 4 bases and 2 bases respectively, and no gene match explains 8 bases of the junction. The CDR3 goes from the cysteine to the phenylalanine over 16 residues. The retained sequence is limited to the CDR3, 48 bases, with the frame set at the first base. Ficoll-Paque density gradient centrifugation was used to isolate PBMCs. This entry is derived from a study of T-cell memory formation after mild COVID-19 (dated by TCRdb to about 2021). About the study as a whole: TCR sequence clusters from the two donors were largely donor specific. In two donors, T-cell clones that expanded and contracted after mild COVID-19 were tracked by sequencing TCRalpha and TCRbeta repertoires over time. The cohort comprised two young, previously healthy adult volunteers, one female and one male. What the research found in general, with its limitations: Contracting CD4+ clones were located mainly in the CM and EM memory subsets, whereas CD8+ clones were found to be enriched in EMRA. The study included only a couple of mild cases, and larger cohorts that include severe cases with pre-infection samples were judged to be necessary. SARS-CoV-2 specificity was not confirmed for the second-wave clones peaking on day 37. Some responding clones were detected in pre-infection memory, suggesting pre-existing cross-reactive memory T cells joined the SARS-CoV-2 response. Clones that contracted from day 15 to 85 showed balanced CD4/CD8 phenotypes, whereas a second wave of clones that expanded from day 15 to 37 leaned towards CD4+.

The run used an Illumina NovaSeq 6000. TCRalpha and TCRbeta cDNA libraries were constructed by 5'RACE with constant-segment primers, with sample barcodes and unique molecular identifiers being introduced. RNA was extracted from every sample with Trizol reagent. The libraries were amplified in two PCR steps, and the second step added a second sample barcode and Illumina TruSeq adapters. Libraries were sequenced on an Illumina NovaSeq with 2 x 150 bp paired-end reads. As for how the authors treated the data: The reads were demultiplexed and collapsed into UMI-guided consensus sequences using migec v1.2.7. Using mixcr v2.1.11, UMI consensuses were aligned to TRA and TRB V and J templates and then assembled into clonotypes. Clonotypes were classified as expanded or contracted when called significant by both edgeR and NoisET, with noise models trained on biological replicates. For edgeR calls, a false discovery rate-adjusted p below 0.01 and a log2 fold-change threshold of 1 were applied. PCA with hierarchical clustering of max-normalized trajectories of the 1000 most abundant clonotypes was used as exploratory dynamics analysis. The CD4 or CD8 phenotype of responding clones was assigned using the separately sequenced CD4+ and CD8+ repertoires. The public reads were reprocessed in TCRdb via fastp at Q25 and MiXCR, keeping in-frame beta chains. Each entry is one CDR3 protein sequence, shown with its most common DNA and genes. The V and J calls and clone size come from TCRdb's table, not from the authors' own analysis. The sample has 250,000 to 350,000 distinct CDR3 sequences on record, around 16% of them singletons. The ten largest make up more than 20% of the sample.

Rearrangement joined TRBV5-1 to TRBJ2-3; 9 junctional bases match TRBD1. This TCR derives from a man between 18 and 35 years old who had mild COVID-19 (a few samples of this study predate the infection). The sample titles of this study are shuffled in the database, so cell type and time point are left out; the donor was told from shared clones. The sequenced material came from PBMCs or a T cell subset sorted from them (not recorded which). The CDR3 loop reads CASSERTGAYTDTQYF. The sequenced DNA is TGCGCCAGCAGCGAACGGACAGGGGCCTACACAGATACGCAGTATTTT.